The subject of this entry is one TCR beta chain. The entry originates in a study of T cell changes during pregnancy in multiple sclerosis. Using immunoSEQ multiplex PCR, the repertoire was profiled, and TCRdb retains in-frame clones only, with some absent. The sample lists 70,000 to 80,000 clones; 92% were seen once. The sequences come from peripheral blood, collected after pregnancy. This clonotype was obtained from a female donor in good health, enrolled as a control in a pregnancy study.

CDR3 DNA: TGCGCCAGCAGCCCTCCCCGCGGGGGGGATACGCAGTATTTT. This encodes CASSPPRGGDTQYF. The chain couples TRBV4-1 to TRBJ2-3, with 8 bases matching TRBD2. This CDR3 has 14 amino acids. The germline gives CDR1 MGHRA, CDR2 YSYEKL. V lost 4 bases, J lost 6 bases, and 6 bases stayed unmatched.